This TCR beta chain was obtained from a study of CD8 T cells in Susac syndrome. Germline V CDR1 and CDR2: MNHEY, SVGAGI. This CDR3 has 13 residues. V was clipped by 6 bases and J by 5 bases, with 11 bases between them. Random hexamers were used to reverse transcribe the RNA input (about 0.5 to 1 ug). TCRdb called the immunoSEQ multiplex PCR reads again in MiXCR, with one record for every CDR3 protein. Seen here are some 300,000 distinct CDR3 sequences, approximately 85% observed once, and the top ten hold about 0.22%. Sample: CD8+ T cells from PBMCs. The source of this sequence is a human donor with multiple sclerosis. This sequence joins TRBV6-5 and TRBJ1-5, with a tentative D call TRBD1 (6 bases). CDR3 nucleotides: TGTGCCAGCAGCCTGGACAGCGATCAGCCCCAGCATTTT. Translated, it gives CASSLDSDQPQHF.